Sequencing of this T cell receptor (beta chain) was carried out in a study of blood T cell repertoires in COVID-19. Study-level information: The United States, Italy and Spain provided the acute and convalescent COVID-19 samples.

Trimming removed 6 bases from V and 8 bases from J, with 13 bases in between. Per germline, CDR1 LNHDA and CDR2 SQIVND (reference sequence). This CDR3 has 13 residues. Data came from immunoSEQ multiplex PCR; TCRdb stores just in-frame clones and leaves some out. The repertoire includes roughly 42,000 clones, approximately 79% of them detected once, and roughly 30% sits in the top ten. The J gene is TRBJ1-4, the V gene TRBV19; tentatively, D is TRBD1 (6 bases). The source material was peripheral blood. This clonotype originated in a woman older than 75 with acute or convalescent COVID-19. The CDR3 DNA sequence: TGTGCCAGTAGAAGAGGGGGGGGAGAAAAACTGTTTTTT. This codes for CASRRGGGEKLFF.